The 30 T cell receptor beta chains given below trace back to one sample, sequenced in a study of blood T cells in healthy people across ages. A second roughly 7 to 11 cycle PCR used barcoded and J-beta primers. TCRdb recomputed calls from the 5' RACE reads with MiXCR, one row per CDR3 protein. Among about 650,000 distinct CDR3 sequences listed, about a third were seen once. Sequenced sample: blood. The receptors originated from a woman aged 80 or older in good health.

This sequence joins TRBV28 and TRBJ2-2; TRBD1 matches at 9 bases. Trimming cost V 6 bases and J 5 bases; bases outside gene matches: 4. CDR1 MDHEN and CDR2 SYDVKM come from the germline V gene. The CDR3 is 14 amino acids. In DNA form, the CDR3 reads TGTGCCAGCAGCCGCGGGACAGGGACCGGGGAGCTGTTTTTT. This translates into CASSRGTGTGELFF.

The chain carries TRBV7-2 and TRBJ2-4; D gene ambiguous. Trimming took off 4 bases at V and 13 bases at J, with 14 bases between the two ends. The germline V gene has CDR1 SGHTA and CDR2 FQGNSA. The CDR3 covers 12 residues. The CDR3 is CASSSPGRYQYF. CDR3 nucleotides: TGTGCCAGCAGCTCCCCGGGTAGATACCAGTACTTC. The complete variable domain, with remaining parts taken from reference TRBV7-2 and TRBJ2-4, reads GAGVSQSPSNKVTEKGKDVELRCDPISGHTALYWYRQSLGQGLEFLIYFQGNSAPDKSGLPSDRFSAERTGGSVSTLTIQRTQQEDSAVYLCASSSPGRYQYFGAGTRLSVL.

There are many counts of this clonotype. V and J are TRBV20-1 and TRBJ2-7; 7 nucleotides line up with TRBD1. Germline CDR1 DFQATT, CDR2 SNEGSKA (reference sequence). V trimming: 0 bases; J trimming: 2 bases; junction bases outside the gene matches: 7. The CDR3 runs 15 residues. This CDR3 reads CSARDLRTGTYEQYF. The DNA for the CDR3 is TGCAGTGCTAGAGACCTTCGGACAGGAACCTACGAGCAGTACTTC.

Details on this clonotype: A clone one base away is much larger, so this may be a read error. The DNA for the CDR3 is TGTGCCAGCAGCCCGGGACTAGCGGGGGGGCAGAATGAGCAGTACTTC. Amino acid sequence: CASSPGLAGGQNEQYF. The J gene is TRBJ2-1, the V gene TRBV6-5; 16 bases are a match to TRBD2. The end of the DNA aligns better with TRBJ2-7, so the J call may be wrong. In germline, CDR1 is MNHEY, CDR2 SVGAGI. The CDR3 runs 16 residues.

This clonotype appeared a few times. This chain connects TRBV12-3 or TRBV12-4 to TRBJ2-1; D possibly uses TRBD1 or TRBD2 (5 bases each). The CDR3 length is 12 residues. V lost 3 bases to trimming and J lost 12 bases, with 12 bases between them. The CDR3 spells CASSLGEFGQFF. The CDR3 nucleotides are TGTGCCAGCAGTTTGGGGGAGTTTGGGCAGTTCTTC.

The chain joins TRBV18 to TRBJ1-5, with D perhaps TRBD1 (6 bases). Germline V gene lookup returns CDR1 KGHSH and CDR2 LQKENI. The germline V and J ends were trimmed by 3 bases and 7 bases, with 16 bases remaining between them. The CDR3 sequence is 15 residues long. The CDR3 loop is CASSPEGHRIQPQHF. The CDR3 DNA is TGTGCCAGCTCACCCGAGGGACACCGGATCCAGCCCCAGCATTTT.

The chain carries TRBV12-3 or TRBV12-4 and TRBJ2-5; D is perhaps TRBD2 (5 bases). This CDR3 comprises 13 residues. V dropped 2 bases and J dropped 7 bases, with 11 bases sitting between them. The CDR3 here is CASSLLGRGTQYF. CDR3 DNA: TGTGCCAGCAGTTTATTGGGCCGGGGGACCCAGTACTTC.

The genes are TRBV30 and TRBJ1-1, with D hard to call. The CDR3 sequence is 15 residues long. V shed 3 bases and J shed 1 base, with 15 bases lying between them. Germline values: CDR1 GTSNPN, CDR2 SVGIG (reference sequence). The CDR3 is CAWRPRFWENTEAFF. The CDR3 bases are TGTGCCTGGAGACCTAGGTTTTGGGAGAACACTGAAGCTTTCTTT. The full variable domain, rest sourced from reference TRBV30 and TRBJ1-1, is SQTIHQWPATLVQPVGSPLSLECTVEGTSNPNLYWYRQAAGRGLQLLFYSVGIGQISSEVPQNLSASRPQDRQFILSSKKLLLSDSGFYLCAWRPRFWENTEAFFGQGTRLTVV.

The rearrangement joins TRBV11-3 to TRBJ2-1; possibly TRBD2 for D (5 bases). The CDR3 contains 13 residues. The ends were cut back, 5 bases at V and 7 bases at J, with 12 bases in the middle. CDR1 and CDR2 from the germline V gene are SGHNT and YENEEA. The CDR3 reads CASSPPEGNEQFF. In DNA form, the CDR3 reads TGTGCCAGCAGCCCCCCTGAGGGTAATGAGCAGTTCTTC.

Turning to this clonotype: This clone may be a read error of a much larger clone one base away. The genes are TRBV18 and TRBJ1-2, with no clear D. CDR3 size: 16 residues. CDR1 and CDR2 from the germline V gene are KGHSH and LQKENI. Trimming cost V 0 bases and J 8 bases, with 19 bases left between them. The CDR3 protein is CASSPPGQGRSLGYTF. The CDR3, as DNA: TGTGCCAGCTCACCACCGGGTCAAGGCCGCAGTTTGGGCTACACCTTC.

Remarks on this clonotype: One end of the junction does not line up with germline, which may come from a read error. J is TRBJ2-5 and V is TRBV5-5; D is uncertain. The CDR3 is made up of 13 amino acids. In germline, CDR1 is SGHKS, CDR2 YYEKEE (reference sequence). This CDR3 reads CASTLAVQETQYF. The CDR3 bases are TGCGCCAGCACGCTGGCGGTTCAAGAGACCCAGTACTTC.

V gene TRBV9 combines with J gene TRBJ2-1; 7 bases map to TRBD2. CDR3 length equals 15 residues. V shed 4 bases and J 6 bases; nucleotides not matched to a gene: 10. Germline values: CDR1 SGDLS, CDR2 YYNGEE. CDR3 sequence (DNA): TGTGCCAGCAGCAAAAGCGGGGATGATCCCAATGAGCAGTTCTTC. It yields the protein CASSKSGDDPNEQFF.

The J gene is TRBJ2-1, the V gene TRBV11-1, with 8 nucleotides matching TRBD2. J gave up 6 bases and V 3 bases, and 10 bases lay outside the gene matches. The CDR3 sequence is 16 residues long. Germline-derived CDR1 and CDR2 are SGHAT and FQDESV (reference sequence). The CDR3 DNA reads as TGTGCCAGCAGCTTCGCAGGTAGCGGGGAGGGCAATGAGCAGTTCTTC. This encodes CASSFAGSGEGNEQFF.

This clonotype has just a few counts. The V and J genes are TRBV11-2 and TRBJ1-2; D is possibly TRBD1 (6 bases). Trimming took off 0 bases at V and 8 bases at J, with 13 bases between the two ends. Germline CDR1 reads SGHAT; CDR2 reads FQNNGV. This CDR3 comprises 14 residues. The CDR3 reads CASSLDPGGSGYTF. CDR3 DNA sequence: TGTGCCAGCAGCTTAGATCCCGGGGGCTCAGGCTACACCTTC.

This clonotype appeared a single time. This could be a read error, since a much larger clone is one nucleotide away. The chain recombines TRBV6-6 with TRBJ2-7, with D possibly TRBD2 on 5 matching bases. The V gene's germline CDR1 is MNHNY and CDR2 SVGAGI (reference sequence). The CDR3 contains 14 residues. The V and J ends lost 8 bases and 0 bases respectively, with 14 bases between them. CDR3 region: CASANLGSSYEQYF. The CDR3 DNA reads TGTGCCAGCGCCAATCTAGGGAGCTCCTACGAGCAGTACTTC.

A word on this clonotype: This sequence may be a read error, since a much larger clone differs from it by one base. The V and J genes are TRBV20-1 and TRBJ2-1, with 8 bases fitting TRBD2. The CDR3 length is 12 residues. Germline V gives CDR1 DFQATT, CDR2 SNEGSKA (reference sequence). For the CDR3, the DNA is TGCCACACGGGGGGGGCGAGAAATGAGCAGGTCTTC. It encodes CHTGGARNEQVF.

J is TRBJ2-3 and V is TRBV7-2; 11 nucleotides line up with TRBD1. The germline gives CDR1 SGHTA, CDR2 FQGNSA. There are 16 residues in the CDR3. The ends lost 1 base at V and 4 bases at J; junction bases unmatched: 4. The CDR3 nucleotides are TGTGCCAGCAGCTTAGGGGGGGGACAGGGGGCAGATACGCAGTATTTT. It yields the protein CASSLGGGQGADTQYF.

J is TRBJ1-3 and V is TRBV20-1, with D possibly matching TRBD1 (5 bases). CDR3 length: 12 amino acids. Germline CDR1 and CDR2: DFQATT and SNEGSKA (reference sequence). The ends were cut back, 6 bases at V and 3 bases at J, with 9 bases in the middle. Here the CDR3 DNA reads TGCAGTGCACCAGACAGTGGAAACACCATATATTTT. Translated, it gives CSAPDSGNTIYF.

With regard to this clonotype: A much bigger clone sits one base away, suggesting this may be a read error. The chain links TRBV29-1 to TRBJ2-3; D gene unclear. The germline CDR1 and CDR2 sequences are SQVTM and ANQGSEA. This CDR3 is built from 13 residues. The CDR3 DNA follows: TGCAGCGTTGACCGCTCTATCACAGATGCGCAGTATTTT. This translates into CSVDRSITDAQYF.

This clonotype appeared once. A much more abundant neighbour one base away suggests this may be a read error. The chain has TRBV7-6 and TRBJ2-1; TRBD1 might be the D (6 bases). Germline assignment: CDR1 SGHVS and CDR2 FNYEAQ. The CDR3 contains 19 residues. CDR3: CASSPTSPQGRSSYSEQFF. The CDR3 coding sequence is TGTGCCAGCAGCCCCACCTCTCCACAGGGCAGGAGCTCCTACAGTGAGCAGTTCTTC.

Turning to this clonotype: One base away lies a much larger clone, so this may be a sequencing read error. The chain combines TRBV2 with TRBJ1-5; no clear D. This CDR3 comprises 12 residues. Germline lookup yields CDR1 SNHLY and CDR2 FYNNEI. Here the CDR3 DNA reads TGTGCCAGCAGGGACGGCAATCAGCCCCGGCATTTT. Its translation: CASRDGNQPRHF.

This clonotype showed up many times. The rearrangement links TRBV5-1 to TRBJ2-1; D unresolved. V shed 0 bases and J shed 7 bases, with 14 bases lying between them. The CDR3 loop spans 15 amino acids. Germline V gene lookup returns CDR1 SGHRS and CDR2 YFSETQ. The CDR3 DNA follows: TGCGCCAGCAGCTTGGAGGCTGCTGTGGGGAATGAGCAGTTCTTC. Translated: CASSLEAAVGNEQFF.

On this clonotype: A much larger clone lies a single base off, so this may be a read error. V gene TRBV20-1 combines with J gene TRBJ2-5, with 16 bases matching TRBD2. The CDR3 is 16 residues long. Germline V gene data show CDR1 as DFQATT and CDR2 as SNEGSKA (reference sequence). The V gene end was trimmed by 6 bases and the J gene end by 9 bases; junction bases not matched to a gene: 13. The chain's CDR3 is CSAGTSGGAPWEAQYF. The CDR3 DNA reads TGCAGTGCCGGGACTAGCGGGGGGGCCCCTTGGGAGGCCCAGTACTTC.

The sample holds a few counts of this clonotype. V gene TRBV19 combines with J gene TRBJ1-2; D remains unclear. Germline CDR1 reads LNHDA; CDR2 reads SQIVND (reference sequence). V was clipped by 5 bases and J by 7 bases, with 14 bases between them. The CDR3 is 13 amino acids. This CDR3 reads CASSPNWSGGYTF. The CDR3 nucleotides read TGTGCCAGTAGTCCCAACTGGTCGGGTGGCTACACCTTC.

The CDR3 loop is CASSLAEGRNWNEQFF. DNA of the CDR3: TGCGCCAGCAGCTTGGCGGAGGGCAGGAACTGGAATGAGCAGTTCTTC. The rearrangement joins TRBV5-1 to TRBJ2-1, with D maybe TRBD2 (6 bases). Trimming left V 0 bases short and J 7 bases short, with 17 bases between. Germline CDR1 reads SGHRS; CDR2 reads YFSETQ. This CDR3 comprises 16 residues.

This clonotype was observed a few times. The rearrangement joins TRBV6-5 to TRBJ1-1; the D gene is possibly TRBD1 (5 bases). The ends were cut back, 10 bases at V and 2 bases at J, with 20 bases in the middle. CDR1 and CDR2 from the germline V gene are MNHEY and SVGAGI. The length of the CDR3 is 15 residues. The CDR3 sequence is CATRVLATPNTEAFF. The CDR3 coding sequence is TGTGCCACCAGGGTCTTGGCGACACCTAACACTGAAGCTTTCTTT.

This clonotype turned up a few times. The chain uses TRBV3-1 and TRBJ1-4; D possibly corresponds to TRBD1 (5 bases). The V end lost 4 bases, the J end lost 0 bases, and 6 bases lay between the germline ends. The CDR3 sequence is 14 residues long. Per germline, CDR1 LGHDT and CDR2 YNNKEL (reference sequence). The CDR3 nucleotides read TGTGCCAGCAGCCGGGGGACAACTAATGAAAAACTGTTTTTT. This gives the protein CASSRGTTNEKLFF. Supplemented by reference TRBV3-1 and TRBJ1-4, the full variable domain reads DTAVSQTPKYLVTQMGNDKSIKCEQNLGHDTMYWYKQDSKKFLKIMFSYNNKELIINETVPNRFSPKSPDKAHLNLHINSLELGDSAVYFCASSRGTTNEKLFFGSGTQLSVL.

Many counts were recorded for this clonotype. This chain connects TRBV7-9 to TRBJ2-7; 7 nucleotides line up with TRBD1. Germline CDR1 is SEHNR and CDR2 is FQNEAQ (reference sequence). J gave up 3 bases and V 3 bases, and 23 bases lay outside the gene matches. The CDR3 runs to 20 residues. This chain's CDR3 is CASSFSRIRTRDRFSYEQYF. The CDR3 DNA reads as TGTGCCAGCAGCTTTTCACGAATTAGGACCCGGGACAGATTTAGCTACGAGCAGTACTTC.

V usage is TRBV9 and J usage is TRBJ2-1; 8 nucleotides align to TRBD2. The CDR3 is made up of 16 amino acids. Germline trimming cut 3 bases from V and 7 bases from J; bases unmatched to any gene: 12. Germline values: CDR1 SGDLS, CDR2 YYNGEE. The CDR3 coding sequence is TGTGCCAGCAGCGGCGCTCGAGCGGGAGTTGGGAATGAGCAGTTCTTC. It specifies CASSGARAGVGNEQFF.

V gene TRBV7-2 combines with J gene TRBJ2-7; TRBD1 is a possible D gene (5 bases). The CDR3 is 16 amino acids. Per germline, CDR1 SGHTA and CDR2 FQGNSA. Trimming took off 3 bases at V and 2 bases at J, with 17 bases between the two ends. This chain's CDR3 is CASSFSAPTGPYEQYF. The CDR3, as DNA: TGTGCCAGCAGCTTTTCGGCCCCAACAGGCCCCTACGAGCAGTACTTC.